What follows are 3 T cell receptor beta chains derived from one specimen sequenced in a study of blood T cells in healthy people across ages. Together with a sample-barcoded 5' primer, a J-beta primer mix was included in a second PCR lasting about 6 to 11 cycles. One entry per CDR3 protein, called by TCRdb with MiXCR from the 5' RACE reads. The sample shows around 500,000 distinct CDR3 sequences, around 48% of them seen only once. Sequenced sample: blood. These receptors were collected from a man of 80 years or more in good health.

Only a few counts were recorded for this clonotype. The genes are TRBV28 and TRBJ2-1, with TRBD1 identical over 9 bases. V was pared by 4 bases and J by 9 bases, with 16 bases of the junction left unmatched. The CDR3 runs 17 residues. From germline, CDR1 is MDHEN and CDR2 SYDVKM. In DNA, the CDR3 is TGTGCCAGCAGTTCAGTCCAAGGAGGGACAGGGCGGGGTGAGCAGTTCTTC. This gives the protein CASSSVQGGTGRGEQFF.

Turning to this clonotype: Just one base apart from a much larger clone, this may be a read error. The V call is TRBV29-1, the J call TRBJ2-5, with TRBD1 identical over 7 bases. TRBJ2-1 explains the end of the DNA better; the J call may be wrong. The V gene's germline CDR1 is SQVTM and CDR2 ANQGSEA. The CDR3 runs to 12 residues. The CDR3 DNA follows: TGCAGCGTTCGGGACAGCCAAGAGACCCAGTTCTTC. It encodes CSVRDSQETQFF.

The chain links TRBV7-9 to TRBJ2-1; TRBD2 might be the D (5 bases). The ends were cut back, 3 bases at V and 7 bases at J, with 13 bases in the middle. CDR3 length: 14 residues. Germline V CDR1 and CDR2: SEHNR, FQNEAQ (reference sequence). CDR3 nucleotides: TGTGCCAGCAGCTTTGATCGGGGTGGAAATGAGCAGTTCTTC. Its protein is CASSFDRGGNEQFF.